This T cell receptor beta chain is drawn from a study of PD-L1 blockade in urothelial cancer. Study context: Blood samples contained a median approximately 140,000 T cells.

Trimming cost V 3 bases and J 7 bases; bases outside gene matches: 6. The CDR3 totals 16 residues. Germline assignment: CDR1 SGHRS and CDR2 YFSETQ. Synthetically made TCR analog templates were put into each PCR as spikes. TCRdb's copy holds only in-frame clones and misses some; the assay was immunoSEQ multiplex PCR. The sample includes 60,000 or so clones, over 75% of them seen just once. This clone occurred once. The sequencing here drew on PBMCs, taken around atezolizumab (anti-PD-L1) treatment. This sequence joins TRBV5-1 and TRBJ2-1; 14 bases agree with TRBD2. This clonotype was sampled from a man between 70 and 80 years old with urothelial cancer. The CDR3 here is CASSSGLAGDWNEQFF. The CDR3 DNA is TGCGCCAGCAGCTCGGGACTAGCGGGAGATTGGAATGAGCAGTTCTTC.